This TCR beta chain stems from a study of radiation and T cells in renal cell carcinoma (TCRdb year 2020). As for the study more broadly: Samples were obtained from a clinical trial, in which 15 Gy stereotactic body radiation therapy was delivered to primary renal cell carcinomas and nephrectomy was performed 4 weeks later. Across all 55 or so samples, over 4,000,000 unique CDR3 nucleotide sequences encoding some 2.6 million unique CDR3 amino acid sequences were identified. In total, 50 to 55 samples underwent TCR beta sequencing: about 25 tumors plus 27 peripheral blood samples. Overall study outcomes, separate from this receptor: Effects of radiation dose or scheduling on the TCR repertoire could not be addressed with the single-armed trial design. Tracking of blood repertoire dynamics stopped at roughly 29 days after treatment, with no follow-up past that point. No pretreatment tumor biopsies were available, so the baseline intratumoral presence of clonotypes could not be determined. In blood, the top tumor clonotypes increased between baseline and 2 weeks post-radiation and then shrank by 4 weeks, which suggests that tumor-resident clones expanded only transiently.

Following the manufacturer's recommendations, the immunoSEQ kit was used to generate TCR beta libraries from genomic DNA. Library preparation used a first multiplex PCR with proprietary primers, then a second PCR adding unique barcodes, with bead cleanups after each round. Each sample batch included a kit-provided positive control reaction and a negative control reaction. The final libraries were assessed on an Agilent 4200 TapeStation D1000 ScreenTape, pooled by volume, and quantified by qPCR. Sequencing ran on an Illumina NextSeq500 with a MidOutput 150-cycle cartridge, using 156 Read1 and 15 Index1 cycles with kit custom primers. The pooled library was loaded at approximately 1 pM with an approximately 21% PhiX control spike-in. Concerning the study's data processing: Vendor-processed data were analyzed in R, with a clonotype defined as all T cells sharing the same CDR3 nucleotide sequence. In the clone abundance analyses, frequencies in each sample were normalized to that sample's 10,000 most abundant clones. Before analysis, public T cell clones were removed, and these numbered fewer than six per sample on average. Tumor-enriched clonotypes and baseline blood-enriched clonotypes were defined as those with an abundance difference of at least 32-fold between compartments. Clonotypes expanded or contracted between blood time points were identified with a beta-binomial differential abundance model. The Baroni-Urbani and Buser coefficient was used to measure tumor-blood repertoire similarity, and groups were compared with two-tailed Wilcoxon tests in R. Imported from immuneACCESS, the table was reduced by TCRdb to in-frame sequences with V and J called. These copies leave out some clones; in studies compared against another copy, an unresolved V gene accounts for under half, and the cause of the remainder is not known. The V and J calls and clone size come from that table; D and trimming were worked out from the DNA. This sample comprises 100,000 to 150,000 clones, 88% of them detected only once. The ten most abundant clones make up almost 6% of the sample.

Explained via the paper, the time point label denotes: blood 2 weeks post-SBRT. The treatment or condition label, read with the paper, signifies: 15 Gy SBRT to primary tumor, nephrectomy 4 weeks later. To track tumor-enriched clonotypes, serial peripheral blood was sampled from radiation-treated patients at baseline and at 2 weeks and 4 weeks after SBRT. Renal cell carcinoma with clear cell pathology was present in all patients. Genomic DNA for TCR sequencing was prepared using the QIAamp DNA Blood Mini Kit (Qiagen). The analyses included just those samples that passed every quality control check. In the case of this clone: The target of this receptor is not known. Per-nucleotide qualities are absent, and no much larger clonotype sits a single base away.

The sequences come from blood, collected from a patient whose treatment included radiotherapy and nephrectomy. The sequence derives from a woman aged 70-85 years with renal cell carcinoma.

The nucleotide sequence is given as TGTGCCAGCAGCTTTGGGGACAGGACAAACGAGCAGTACTTC. This encodes CASSFGDRTNEQYF. The chain uses TRBV7-2 and TRBJ2-7; TRBD1 matches 8 bases in the middle. Reading from cysteine to phenylalanine, the CDR3 counts 14 amino acids. CDR3 DNA only is kept here, 42 bases in frame from base 1. The germline V gene yields SGHTA for CDR1 and FQGNSA for CDR2. Ends trimmed: V by 3 bases, J by 5 bases; bases unmatched to a gene: 6. Here the CDR3 is joined to the reference TRBV7-2 and TRBJ2-7 genes, and the full variable domain is: GAGVSQSPSNKVTEKGKDVELRCDPISGHTALYWYRQSLGQGLEFLIYFQGNSAPDKSGLPSDRFSAERTGGSVSTLTIQRTQQEDSAVYLCASSFGDRTNEQYFGPGTRLTVT.